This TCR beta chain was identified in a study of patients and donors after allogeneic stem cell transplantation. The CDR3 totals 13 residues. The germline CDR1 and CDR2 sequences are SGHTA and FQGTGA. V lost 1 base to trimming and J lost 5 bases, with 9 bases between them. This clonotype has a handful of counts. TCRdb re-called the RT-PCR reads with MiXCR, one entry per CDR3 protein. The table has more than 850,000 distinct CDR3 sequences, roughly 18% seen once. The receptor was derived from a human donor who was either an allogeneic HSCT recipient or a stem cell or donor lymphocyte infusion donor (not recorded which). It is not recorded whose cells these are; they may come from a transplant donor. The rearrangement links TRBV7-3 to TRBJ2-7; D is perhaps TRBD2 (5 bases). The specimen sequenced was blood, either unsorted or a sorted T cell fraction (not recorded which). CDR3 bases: TGTGCCAGCAGCTTAAGATTCGGGGACGAGCAGTACTTC. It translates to CASSLRFGDEQYF.